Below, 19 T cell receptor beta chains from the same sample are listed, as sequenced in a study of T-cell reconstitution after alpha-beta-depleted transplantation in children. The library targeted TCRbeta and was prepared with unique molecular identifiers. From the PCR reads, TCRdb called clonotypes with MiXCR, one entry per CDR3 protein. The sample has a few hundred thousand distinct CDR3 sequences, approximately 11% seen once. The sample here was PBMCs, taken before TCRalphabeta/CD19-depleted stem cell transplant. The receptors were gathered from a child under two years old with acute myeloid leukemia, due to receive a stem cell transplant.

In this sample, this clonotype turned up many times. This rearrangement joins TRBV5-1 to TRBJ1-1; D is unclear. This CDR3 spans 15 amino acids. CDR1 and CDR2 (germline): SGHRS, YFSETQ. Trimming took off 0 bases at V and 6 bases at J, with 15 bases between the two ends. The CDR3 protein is CASSLALSGRPEAFF. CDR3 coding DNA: TGCGCCAGCAGCTTGGCCCTTAGCGGACGGCCTGAAGCTTTCTTT.

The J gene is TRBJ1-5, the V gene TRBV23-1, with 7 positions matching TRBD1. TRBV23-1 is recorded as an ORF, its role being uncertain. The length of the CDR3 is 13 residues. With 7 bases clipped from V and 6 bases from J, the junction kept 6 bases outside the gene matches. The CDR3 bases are TGCGCCAGCAACGACAGGGAGTCTCAGCCCCAGCATTTT. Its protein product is CASNDRESQPQHF.

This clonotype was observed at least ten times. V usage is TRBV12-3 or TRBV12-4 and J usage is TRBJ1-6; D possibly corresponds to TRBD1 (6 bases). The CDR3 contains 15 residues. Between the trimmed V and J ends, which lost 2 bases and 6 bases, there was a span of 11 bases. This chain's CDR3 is CASSLRGAGNSPLHF. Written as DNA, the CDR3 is TGTGCCAGCAGTTTAAGGGGGGCTGGTAATTCACCCCTCCACTTT.

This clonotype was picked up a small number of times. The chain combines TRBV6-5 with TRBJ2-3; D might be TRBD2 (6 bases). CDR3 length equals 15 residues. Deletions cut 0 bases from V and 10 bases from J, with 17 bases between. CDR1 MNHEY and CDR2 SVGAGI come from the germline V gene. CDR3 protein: CASSYSSGLQFSQYF. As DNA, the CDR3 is TGTGCCAGCAGTTACTCGTCGGGACTCCAATTTTCGCAGTATTTT.

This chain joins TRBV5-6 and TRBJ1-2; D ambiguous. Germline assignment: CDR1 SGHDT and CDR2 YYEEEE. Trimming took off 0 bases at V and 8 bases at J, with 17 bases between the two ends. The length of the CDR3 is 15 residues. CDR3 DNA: TGTGCCAGCAGCTTGGTTGATTTTCTGGACGGCGGCTACACCTTC. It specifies CASSLVDFLDGGYTF.

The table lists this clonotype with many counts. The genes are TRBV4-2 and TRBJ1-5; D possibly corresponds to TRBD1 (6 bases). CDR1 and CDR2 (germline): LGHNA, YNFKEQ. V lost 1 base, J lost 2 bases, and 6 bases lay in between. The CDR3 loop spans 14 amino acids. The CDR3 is CASSQGQGNQPQHF. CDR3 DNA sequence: TGTGCCAGCAGCCAAGGACAGGGCAATCAGCCCCAGCATTTT.

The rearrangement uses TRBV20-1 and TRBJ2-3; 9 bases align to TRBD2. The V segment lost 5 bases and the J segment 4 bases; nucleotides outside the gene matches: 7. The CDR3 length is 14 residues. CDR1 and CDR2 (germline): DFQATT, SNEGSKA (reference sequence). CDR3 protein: CSAPRLAVSDTQYF. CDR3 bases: TGCAGTGCTCCCCGACTAGCGGTGTCAGATACGCAGTATTTT.

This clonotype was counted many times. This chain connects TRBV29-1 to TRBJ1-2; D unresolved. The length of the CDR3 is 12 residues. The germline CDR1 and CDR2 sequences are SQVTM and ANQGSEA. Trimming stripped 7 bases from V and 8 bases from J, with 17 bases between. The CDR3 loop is CSAVAGNLGYTF. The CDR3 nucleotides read TGCAGCGCCGTCGCGGGGAATTTGGGCTACACCTTC.

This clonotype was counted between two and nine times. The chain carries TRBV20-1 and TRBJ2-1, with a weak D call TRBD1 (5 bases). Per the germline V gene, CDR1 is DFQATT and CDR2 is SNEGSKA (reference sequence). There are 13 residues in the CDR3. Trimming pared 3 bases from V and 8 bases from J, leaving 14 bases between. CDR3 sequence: CSASVPTGYEQFF. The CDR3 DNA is TGCAGTGCTAGCGTACCCACAGGCTATGAGCAGTTCTTC.

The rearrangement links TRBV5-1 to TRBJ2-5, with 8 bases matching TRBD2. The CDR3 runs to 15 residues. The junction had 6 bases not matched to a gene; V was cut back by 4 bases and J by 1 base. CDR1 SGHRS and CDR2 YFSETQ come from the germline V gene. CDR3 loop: CASSPGGAVQETQYF. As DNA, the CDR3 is TGCGCCAGCAGCCCGGGGGGGGCGGTCCAAGAGACCCAGTACTTC.

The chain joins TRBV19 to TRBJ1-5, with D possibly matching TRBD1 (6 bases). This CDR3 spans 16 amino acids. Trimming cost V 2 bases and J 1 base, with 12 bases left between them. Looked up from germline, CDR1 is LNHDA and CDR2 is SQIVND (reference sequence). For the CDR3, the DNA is TGTGCCAGTAGTATATATGGGGGGCCCAGCAATCAGCCCCAGCATTTT. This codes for CASSIYGGPSNQPQHF.

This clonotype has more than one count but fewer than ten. This chain's CDR3 is CASSKSATPSYEQYF. In DNA, the CDR3 is TGTGCCAGCAGCAAATCTGCGACTCCCTCCTACGAGCAGTACTTC. The J gene is TRBJ2-7, the V gene TRBV21-1. TRBV21-1 is deemed a pseudogene. The CDR3 runs 15 residues.

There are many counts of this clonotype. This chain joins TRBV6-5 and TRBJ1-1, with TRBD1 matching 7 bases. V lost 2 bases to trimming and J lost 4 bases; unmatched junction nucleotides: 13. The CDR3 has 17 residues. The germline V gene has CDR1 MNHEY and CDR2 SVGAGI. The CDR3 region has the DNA TGTGCCAGCAGTTACGGGACAGCAGGAGGTTGGGTCACTGAAGCTTTCTTT. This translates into CASSYGTAGGWVTEAFF.

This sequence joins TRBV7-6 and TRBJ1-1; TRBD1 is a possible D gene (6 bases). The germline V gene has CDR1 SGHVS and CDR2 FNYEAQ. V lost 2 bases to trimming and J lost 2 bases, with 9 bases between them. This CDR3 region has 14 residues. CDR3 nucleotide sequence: TGTGCCAGCAGCTTAAACAGGGCAAACACTGAAGCTTTCTTT. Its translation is CASSLNRANTEAFF.

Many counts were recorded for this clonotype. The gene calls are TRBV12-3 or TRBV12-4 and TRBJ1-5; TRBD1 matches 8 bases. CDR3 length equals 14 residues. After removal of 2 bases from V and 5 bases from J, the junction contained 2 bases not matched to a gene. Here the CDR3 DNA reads TGTGCCAGCAGTTTAACAGGGGGTGATCAGCCCCAGCATTTT. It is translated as CASSLTGGDQPQHF.

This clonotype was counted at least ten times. In DNA, the CDR3 is TGCAGTGCTAGACTAGCGGGGAGCTCTTCCAAAAACATTCAGTACTTC. Protein product: CSARLAGSSSKNIQYF. The chain couples TRBV20-1 to TRBJ2-4; 9 bases match TRBD2. The CDR3 sequence is 16 residues long. Losses at the gene ends were 2 bases for V and 2 bases for J; bases not matched to a gene: 7. Germline-derived CDR1 and CDR2 are DFQATT and SNEGSKA (reference sequence).

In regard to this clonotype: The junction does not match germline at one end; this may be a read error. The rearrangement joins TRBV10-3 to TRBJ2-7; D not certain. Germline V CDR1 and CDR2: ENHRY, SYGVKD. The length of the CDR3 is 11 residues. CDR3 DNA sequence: TGTGCCGTCAGTGTGGGTTACGAGCAGTACTTC. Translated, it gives CAVSVGYEQYF.

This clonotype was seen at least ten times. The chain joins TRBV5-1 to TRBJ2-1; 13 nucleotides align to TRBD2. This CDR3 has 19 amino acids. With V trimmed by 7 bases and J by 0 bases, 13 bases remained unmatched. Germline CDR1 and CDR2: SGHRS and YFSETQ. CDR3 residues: CASSPGVTSGRSSYNEQFF. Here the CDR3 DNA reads TGCGCCAGCTCCCCGGGGGTGACTAGCGGGAGGAGCTCCTACAATGAGCAGTTCTTC.

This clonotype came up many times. The CDR3 region is CASSYQGYEKLFF. In nucleotides, the CDR3 is TGTGCCAGCAGCTACCAGGGTTACGAAAAACTGTTTTTT. The rearrangement links TRBV7-9 to TRBJ1-4, with D perhaps matching TRBD1 (5 bases). The CDR3 runs to 13 residues. V lost 4 bases and J lost 8, with 11 bases in between. Germline CDR1 and CDR2: SEHNR and FQNEAQ (reference sequence).